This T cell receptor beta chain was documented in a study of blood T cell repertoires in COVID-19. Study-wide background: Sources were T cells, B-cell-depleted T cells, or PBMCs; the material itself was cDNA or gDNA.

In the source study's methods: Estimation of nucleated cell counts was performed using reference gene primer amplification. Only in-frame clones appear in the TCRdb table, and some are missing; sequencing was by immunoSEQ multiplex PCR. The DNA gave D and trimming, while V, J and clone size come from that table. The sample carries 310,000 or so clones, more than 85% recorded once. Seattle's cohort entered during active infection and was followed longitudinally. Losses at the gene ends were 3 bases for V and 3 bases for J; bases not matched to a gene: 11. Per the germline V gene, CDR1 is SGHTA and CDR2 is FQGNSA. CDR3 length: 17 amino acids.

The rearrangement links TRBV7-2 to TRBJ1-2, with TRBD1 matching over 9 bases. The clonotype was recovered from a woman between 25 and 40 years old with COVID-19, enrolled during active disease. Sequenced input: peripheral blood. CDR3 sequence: CASSFPEQGADYYGYTF. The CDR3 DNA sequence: TGTGCCAGCAGCTTCCCCGAACAGGGGGCGGACTACTATGGCTACACCTTC.